A selection of T cell receptor beta chains follows, all from one sample in a study of blood T cell repertoires in COVID-19. Measured with immunoSEQ multiplex PCR; TCRdb has only the in-frame clones, and not every one. The sample records some 120,000 clones, approximately 83% being singletons. The sample comprised peripheral blood. All receptors derive from a woman in her 50s with acute or convalescent COVID-19. Each CDR3 is given with its conserved first and last residue. D genes are given only for firm matches. Clone size, where shown, is once, few, many, or a class for clones that have expanded.

cdr3_aa cdr3_nt cdr3_length j_call clone_size d_call v_call
CASSQETVIATGELFF TGCGCCAGCAGCCAAGAAACGGTAATTGCCACCGGGGAGCTGTTTTTT 16 TRBJ2-2 . . TRBV4-1
CASSLDTLQGEYGYTF TGCGCCAGCAGCTTGGATACCTTGCAGGGGGAGTATGGCTACACCTTC 16 TRBJ1-2 . TRBD1 TRBV5-1
CASSLTEGTDTQYF TGTGCCAGCAGCCTGACAGAGGGCACAGATACGCAGTATTTT 14 TRBJ2-3 once . TRBV3-1/TRBV3-2
CASSLGTLAGRNTGELFF TGCGCCAGCAGCTTGGGGACACTAGCGGGAAGGAACACCGGGGAGCTGTTTTTT 18 TRBJ2-2 . TRBD2 TRBV5-1
CASSYSEGPSNQPQHF TGTGCCAGCAGTTACTCGGAGGGCCCGTCCAATCAGCCCCAGCATTTT 16 TRBJ1-5 . . TRBV6-2/TRBV6-3
CSARQGTNQPQHF TGCAGCGCCAGACAGGGAACAAATCAGCCCCAGCATTTT 13 TRBJ1-5 . TRBD1 TRBV29-1
CASSQTGAYEQYF TGTGCCAGCAGCCAAACGGGAGCCTACGAGCAGTACTTC 13 TRBJ2-7 . . TRBV3-1/TRBV3-2
CASTAMGGNGNTIYF TGCGCCAGCACTGCAATGGGGGGGAATGGAAACACCATATATTTT 15 TRBJ1-3 . . TRBV5-1
CASSLVERGEQYF TGTGCCAGCAGCTTAGTCGAGCGAGGCGAGCAGTACTTC 13 TRBJ2-7 . . TRBV7-9
CATRTPNTGELFF TGTGCCACCCGGACACCCAACACCGGGGAGCTGTTTTTT 13 TRBJ2-2 . . TRBV24-1
CASSIDSSLTGVYEKLFF TGTGCCAGTAGTATAGATTCGTCGCTGACAGGGGTGTATGAAAAACTGTTTTTT 18 TRBJ1-4 . TRBD1 TRBV19
CASSRKSGTEAFF TGTGCCAGCAGTAGGAAGTCGGGAACTGAAGCTTTCTTT 13 TRBJ1-1 . . TRBV6-5
CASSESRIRRRAFF TGTGCCAGCAGTGAATCGAGGATAAGGCGGCGGGCTTTCTTT 14 TRBJ1-1 . . TRBV6-1
CASSVNRQGVNGYTF TGTGCCAGCAGCGTGAACCGACAGGGGGTAAATGGCTACACCTTC 15 TRBJ1-2 . TRBD1 TRBV2
CASSLEGARDTEAFF TGCGCCAGCAGCTTGGAGGGGGCTAGAGATACTGAAGCTTTCTTT 15 TRBJ1-1 . TRBD1 TRBV5-1
CAFTVNYGYTF TGTGCCTTCACAGTTAACTATGGCTACACCTTC 11 TRBJ1-2 . . TRBV30
CASSLRQGSSYEQYF TGTGCCAGCAGCTTAAGGCAGGGGAGCTCCTACGAGCAGTACTTC 15 TRBJ2-7 . . TRBV11-2
CASSLAGPGTSVGNEQFF TGTGCCAGCAGCTTAGCCGGTCCCGGGACTAGCGTAGGCAATGAGCAGTTCTTC 18 TRBJ2-1 . TRBD2 TRBV7-2
CASSLGTALNEKLFF TGTGCCAGCAGCTTGGGGACAGCTCTGAATGAAAAACTGTTTTTT 15 TRBJ1-4 . . TRBV5-4
CASQNRLILGSPYGYTF TGTGCCAGCCAGAACCGCCTAATACTAGGGAGCCCCTATGGCTACACCTTC 17 TRBJ1-2 . . TRBV28
CASSLGTGNEQFF TGTGCCAGCAGCTTAGGGACAGGGAATGAGCAGTTCTTC 13 TRBJ2-1 . TRBD1 TRBV5-5
CASSPRTGLAGYTF TGTGCCAGCTCACCCCGGACAGGGCTTGCTGGCTACACCTTC 14 TRBJ1-2 . TRBD1 TRBV18
CASSQEGRTTDTQYF TGCGCCAGCAGCCAAGAAGGGAGGACAACAGATACGCAGTATTTT 15 TRBJ2-3 . . TRBV4-1
CASSPRTGKAGELFF TGTGCCAGCAGTCCCCGGACAGGGAAAGCCGGGGAGCTGTTTTTT 15 TRBJ2-2 once TRBD1 TRBV27
CASTRGLGTDTQYF TGTGCCAGTACGAGGGGGCTCGGCACAGATACGCAGTATTTT 14 TRBJ2-3 . TRBD1 TRBV19
CASSLDSGYTF TGTGCCAGCAGCTTGGACAGTGGCTACACCTTC 11 TRBJ1-2 . . TRBV5-5
CASSHTPGQGLTDTQYF TGCGCCAGCAGCCACACTCCGGGACAGGGGCTTACAGATACGCAGTATTTT 17 TRBJ2-3 . TRBD1 TRBV4-1
CASSVLAGGQSTQYF TGTGCCAGCAGTGTGTTAGCGGGGGGTCAATCCACGCAGTATTTT 15 TRBJ2-3 . TRBD2 TRBV25-1
CASSDTGLSPLHF TGTGCCAGCAGTGACACAGGCCTTTCACCCCTCCACTTT 13 TRBJ1-6 few . TRBV6-1
CASSLRTRSYEQYF TGTGCCAGCAGCTTGCGGACTCGCTCCTACGAGCAGTACTTC 14 TRBJ2-7 . . TRBV5-6
CASSRSASGANVLTF TGTGCCAGCAGCCGCAGTGCCTCTGGGGCCAACGTCCTGACTTTC 15 TRBJ2-6 . . TRBV7-9
CASGKRGPDQPQHF TGTGCCAGCGGAAAGAGGGGGCCGGATCAGCCCCAGCATTTT 14 TRBJ1-5 . TRBD1 TRBV6-5
CASSLAGGPYEQYF TGTGCCAGCAGCTTAGCGGGGGGACCGTACGAGCAGTACTTC 14 TRBJ2-7 . TRBD2 TRBV11-2
CASSLEGGKRDFF TGTGCCAGCAGCTTAGAGGGCGGGAAAAGGGATTTTTTT 13 TRBJ2-3 . . TRBV7-2
CASTGPSLNTEAFF TGTGCCAGCACAGGTCCAAGCCTGAACACTGAAGCTTTCTTT 14 TRBJ1-1 . . TRBV19
CASSQPGRLVAEQYF TGTGCCAGCAGCCAACCCGGGAGACTAGTTGCGGAGCAGTACTTC 15 TRBJ2-7 . . TRBV3-1/TRBV3-2
CASSLDDRGKFF TGTGCCAGCAGTTTGGATGACAGGGGGAAGTTCTTC 12 TRBJ2-1 . TRBD1 TRBV12-3/TRBV12-4